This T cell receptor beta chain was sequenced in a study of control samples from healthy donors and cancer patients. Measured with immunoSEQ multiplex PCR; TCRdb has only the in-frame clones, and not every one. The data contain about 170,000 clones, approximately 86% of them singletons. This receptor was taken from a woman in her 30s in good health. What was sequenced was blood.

The CDR3 spells CASSRTSGRGNEKLFF. The CDR3 coding sequence is TGTGCCAGCAGCCGTACTTCCGGGCGGGGTAATGAAAAACTGTTTTTT. The chain combines TRBV5-6 with TRBJ1-4; D is unresolved. Trimming stripped 4 bases from V and 4 bases from J, with 17 bases between. Germline-derived CDR1 and CDR2 are SGHDT and YYEEEE. There are 16 residues in the CDR3.